This T cell receptor beta chain originates from a study of cytomegalovirus exposure and HLA in healthy donors. General study findings and limits: Later analysis showed most CMV-associated TCR beta chains appearing HLA-restricted.

Comments on this clone: Its specificity is not known.

Samples came from healthy bone marrow donors. The PCR contained 60 Vbeta and 13 Jbeta primers. Assay used: immunoSEQ multiplex PCR; TCRdb lists only in-frame clones, some missing. Its table records some 180,000 clones. Between the trimmed V and J ends, which lost 4 bases and 7 bases, there was a span of 11 bases. Germline values: CDR1 SGHTA, CDR2 FQGNSA. This CDR3 comprises 13 residues. This TCR was sampled from a young man in good health and CMV-seronegative. This chain uses TRBV7-2 with TRBJ1-5; tentative D call: TRBD1 (5 bases). The sample taken for sequencing was PBMCs. In DNA, the CDR3 is TGTGCCAGCAGCTCCAGGGTTGCCCAGCCCCAGCATTTT. Translated: CASSSRVAQPQHF.